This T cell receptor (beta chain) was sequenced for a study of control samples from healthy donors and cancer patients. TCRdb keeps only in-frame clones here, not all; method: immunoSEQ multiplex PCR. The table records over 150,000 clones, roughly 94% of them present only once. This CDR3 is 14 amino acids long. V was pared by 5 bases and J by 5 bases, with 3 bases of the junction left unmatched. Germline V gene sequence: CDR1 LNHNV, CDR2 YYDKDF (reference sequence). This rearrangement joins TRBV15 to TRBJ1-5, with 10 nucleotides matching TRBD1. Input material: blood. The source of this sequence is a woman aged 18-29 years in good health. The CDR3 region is CATSRGTGDQPQHF. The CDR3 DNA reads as TGTGCCACCAGCCGTGGGACAGGGGATCAGCCCCAGCATTTT.